The clone carrying this T cell receptor beta chain has more than one count but fewer than ten. Its antigen is as yet unknown. These data come from a study of vaccination and CD4 T cells after COVID-19. CDR3 length: 12 residues. Indicated treatment: roughly ten-day PBMC culture with coronavirus spike peptide pools or control peptides (ViraFEST assay). In the ViraFEST assay, peptide-pool expansion preceded TCR sequencing of expanded clonotypes. PCR positivity was dated March to December 2020, before US Alpha, Beta and Delta variants. Oncomine TCR Beta short-read sequencing was applied to DNA from cultured CD4+ T cells. The genomic DNA was obtained from cultured CD4+ T cells by extraction with the QIAamp micro DNA kit. TCRdb reanalysed the PCR reads using MiXCR and keeps one entry per CDR3 protein. The sample includes around 20,000 distinct CDR3 sequences, approximately 46% of them seen just once.

The clonotype was recovered from a human donor who had recovered from COVID-19. The material was CD4+ T cells from blood, cultured in vitro, obtained before SARS-CoV-2 vaccination. The chain combines TRBV21-1 with TRBJ1-3. TRBV21-1 is given as a pseudogene. In DNA form, the CDR3 reads TGTGCCAGGGCCCTCTGTGGAAACACCATATATTTT. It specifies CARALCGNTIYF.